The 24 T cell receptor beta chains below were found in one sample sequenced in a study of blood T cell repertoires in COVID-19. Profiled with immunoSEQ multiplex PCR; TCRdb holds only in-frame clones, not every one. The sample holds 88,000 or so clones; around nine tenths are singletons and the top ten take less than 9%. Sequenced sample: peripheral blood. The receptors come from a man in his sixties with acute or convalescent COVID-19.

There are a few counts of this clone. CDR3 nucleotide sequence: TGTGCCTGGAGCCCGCCGCGGGTAGGGTCGTATGGCTACACCTTC. Its protein product is CAWSPPRVGSYGYTF. The chain employs TRBV30 and TRBJ1-2; no definite D call. Germline loops: CDR1 GTSNPN, CDR2 SVGIG (reference sequence). Deletions cut 3 bases from V and 5 bases from J, with 19 bases between. CDR3 length equals 15 residues.

The rearrangement links TRBV12-3 or TRBV12-4 to TRBJ2-3, with D perhaps matching TRBD2 (5 bases). V lost 5 bases to trimming and J lost 6 bases, with 12 bases between them. The CDR3 has 13 residues. The CDR3 loop is CASSNHERDTQYF. CDR3 sequence (DNA): TGTGCCAGCAGTAACCATGAGCGGGATACGCAGTATTTT.

This chain joins TRBV24-1 and TRBJ2-3; maybe TRBD1 (6 bases). The CDR3 consists of 15 residues. The germline CDR1 and CDR2 sequences are KGHDR and SFDVKD. Trimming shortened V by 3 bases and J by 1 base, and 10 bases separated the two germline ends. The CDR3 here is CATSDTGRGTDTQYF. The CDR3 coding sequence is TGTGCCACCAGTGATACAGGGCGGGGCACAGATACGCAGTATTTT.

The chain has TRBV7-8 and TRBJ2-1; 10 bases align to TRBD2. The germline CDR1 and CDR2 sequences are SGHVS and FQNEAQ. J was trimmed by 5 bases and V by 5 bases; bases with no gene match: 9. The CDR3 runs to 16 residues. CDR3 region: CASSGFSGRSNNEQFF. The CDR3 DNA sequence: TGTGCCAGCAGCGGGTTTAGCGGGAGGAGTAACAATGAGCAGTTCTTC.

The gene calls are TRBV29-1 and TRBJ1-1, with D unresolved. This CDR3 has 13 residues. Per germline, CDR1 SQVTM and CDR2 ANQGSEA. The V end was cut by 2 bases, the J end by 7 bases, with 14 bases between. In DNA, the CDR3 is TGCAGCGTTGAAACGGGGTTAAGAGATGAAGCTTTCTTT. This codes for CSVETGLRDEAFF. The complete variable domain, with remaining parts taken from reference TRBV29-1 and TRBJ1-1, reads SAVISQKPSRDICQRGTSLTIQCQVDSQVTMMFWYRQQPGQSLTLIATANQGSEATYESGFVIDKFPISRPNLTFSTLTVSNMSPEDSSIYLCSVETGLRDEAFFGQGTRLTVV.

The CDR3 DNA is TGTGCCAGCAGCTTAGGTGACAGGGGAGTTTCCTACGAGCAGTACTTC. Its protein product is CASSLGDRGVSYEQYF. This rearrangement joins TRBV7-8 to TRBJ2-7, with 8 nucleotides matching TRBD1. This CDR3 spans 16 amino acids. Germline assignment: CDR1 SGHVS and CDR2 FQNEAQ. V shed 1 base and J 1 base; nucleotides not matched to a gene: 6.

The table lists this clone with a few counts. This chain connects TRBV10-2 to TRBJ1-5; 7 bases fit TRBD1. V lost 6 bases and J lost 5; bases outside the gene matches: 4. CDR1 WSHSY and CDR2 SAAADI come from the germline V gene. The CDR3 is made up of 13 amino acids. The CDR3 loop reads CASRAGTDQPQHF. In nucleotides, the CDR3 is TGCGCCAGCAGAGCCGGGACAGATCAGCCCCAGCATTTT.

A few counts support this clone. V gene TRBV5-1 combines with J gene TRBJ1-1, with 10 bases fitting TRBD1. CDR1 is SGHRS, CDR2 YFSETQ, per germline. Germline trimming cut 3 bases from V and 4 bases from J; bases unmatched to any gene: 3. The length of the CDR3 is 14 residues. The CDR3 here is CASSSDRGTTEAFF. DNA of the CDR3: TGCGCCAGCAGCTCGGACAGGGGGACCACTGAAGCTTTCTTT.

The chain carries TRBV5-1 and TRBJ2-3; the match to TRBD1 covers 7 bases. The CDR3 extends over 17 amino acids. Germline loops: CDR1 SGHRS, CDR2 YFSETQ. J was trimmed by 0 bases and V by 0 bases; bases with no gene match: 7. In DNA, the CDR3 is TGCGCCAGCAGCTTGGTGACAGGGAGACGCAGCACAGATACGCAGTATTTT. Protein: CASSLVTGRRSTDTQYF.

The chain joins TRBV4-1 to TRBJ1-1, with 9 bases matching TRBD1. This CDR3 region has 14 residues. V lost 1 base and J lost 8; bases outside the gene matches: 5. Germline loops: CDR1 MGHRA, CDR2 YSYEKL. CDR3 sequence: CASSQGTGGDEAFF. CDR3 coding DNA: TGCGCCAGCAGCCAAGGAACAGGGGGCGACGAAGCTTTCTTT.

This chain joins TRBV6-2 or TRBV6-3 and TRBJ1-5, with unresolved D. The germline V gene encodes CDR1 MNHEY and CDR2 SVGEGT. This CDR3 region has 15 residues. V shed 6 bases and J shed 2 bases, with 14 bases lying between them. The CDR3 loop reads CASSKRGWGNQPQHF. Here the CDR3 DNA reads TGTGCCAGCAGCAAGCGGGGTTGGGGCAATCAGCCCCAGCATTTT.

J is TRBJ2-5 and V is TRBV11-2; tentative D call: TRBD1 (8 bases). CDR1 is SGHAT, CDR2 FQNNGV, per germline. The CDR3 sequence is 15 residues long. V dropped 4 bases and J dropped 3 bases, with 15 bases sitting between them. CDR3 bases: TGTGCCAGCAGCTCACAGGGGGGGACGAAAGAGACCCAGTACTTC. Translated: CASSSQGGTKETQYF.

This chain uses TRBV19 with TRBJ1-1, with TRBD1 identical over 7 bases. Germline CDR1 LNHDA, CDR2 SQIVND (reference sequence). J gave up 2 bases and V 4 bases, and 7 bases lay outside the gene matches. The CDR3 loop spans 15 amino acids. This CDR3 is CASSTYRGGNTEAFF. The CDR3 nucleotides read TGTGCCAGTAGTACCTACAGGGGCGGCAACACTGAAGCTTTCTTT.

This rearrangement joins TRBV5-1 to TRBJ2-5; 9 bases align to TRBD1. After removal of 4 bases from V and 2 bases from J, the junction contained 3 bases not matched to a gene. CDR1 and CDR2 (germline): SGHRS, YFSETQ. The length of the CDR3 is 14 residues. The CDR3 region is CASSLGTGQETQYF. The CDR3 DNA is TGCGCCAGCAGCCTAGGGACAGGGCAAGAGACCCAGTACTTC.

The chain recombines TRBV7-7 with TRBJ2-3; perhaps TRBD2 as D (5 bases). The V end lost 1 base, the J end lost 2 bases, and 10 bases lay between the germline ends. Germline V gene lookup returns CDR1 SSHAT and CDR2 FNYEAQ (reference sequence). The CDR3 extends over 15 amino acids. CDR3 sequence: CASSLELEDTDTQYF. For the CDR3, the DNA is TGTGCCAGCAGCTTAGAACTAGAAGACACAGATACGCAGTATTTT.

The chain uses TRBV5-6 and TRBJ1-2, with unresolved D. The CDR3 runs 15 residues. The germline CDR1 and CDR2 sequences are SGHDT and YYEEEE. The V gene lost 4 bases and the J gene lost 3 bases, with 16 bases spanning the gap. Written as DNA, the CDR3 is TGTGCCAGCAGCCCCCGCGTTCGGGGTGACTATGGCTACACCTTC. Translated, it gives CASSPRVRGDYGYTF.

As for this clone: The sample contains more than one DNA sequence encoding this CDR3. The chain links TRBV7-9 to TRBJ1-5, with D possibly matching TRBD1 (5 bases). There are 13 residues in the CDR3. Germline V gene data show CDR1 as SEHNR and CDR2 as FQNEAQ (reference sequence). V was cut by 5 bases and J by 4 bases, with 9 bases left in between. The CDR3 DNA reads TGTGCCAGCAGCCCTGGGGGGAATCAGCCCCAGCATTTT. Its translation: CASSPGGNQPQHF.

The rearrangement uses TRBV9 and TRBJ1-2; 7 positions agree with TRBD1. Germline CDR1 SGDLS, CDR2 YYNGEE. The CDR3 sequence is 17 residues long. The V segment lost 3 bases and the J segment 0 bases; nucleotides outside the gene matches: 11. In DNA, the CDR3 is TGTGCCAGCAGCGCTAGGGCCCAGGGACAGCCTAACTATGGCTACACCTTC. It is translated as CASSARAQGQPNYGYTF.

The V gene is TRBV12-5, the J gene TRBJ2-3, with D perhaps matching TRBD1 (5 bases). Trimming left V 1 base short and J 2 bases short, with 10 bases between. In germline, CDR1 is LGHNT, CDR2 FRNRAP. The CDR3 has 15 amino acids. CDR3 coding DNA: TGTGCTAGTGGTTTGGAAGGGGCCACCACAGATACGCAGTATTTT. This translates into CASGLEGATTDTQYF.

V usage is TRBV18 and J usage is TRBJ1-6, with 7 bases lining up with TRBD1. Per the germline V gene, CDR1 is KGHSH and CDR2 is LQKENI. The CDR3 has 16 residues. J lost 5 bases, V lost 2 bases, and 6 bases had no gene match. CDR3 nucleotide sequence: TGTGCCAGCTCACCAATGGGGACAGTGAATAATTCACCCCTCCACTTT. The encoded protein is CASSPMGTVNNSPLHF.

The rearrangement links TRBV27 to TRBJ1-1, with a weak D call TRBD1 (5 bases). Germline loops: CDR1 MNHEY, CDR2 SMNVEV (reference sequence). The CDR3 is 14 amino acids. Trimming pared 3 bases from V and 5 bases from J, leaving 13 bases between. The CDR3 coding sequence is TGTGCCAGCAGTTTTGCGGGACTAGGTACTGAAGCTTTCTTT. Its translation is CASSFAGLGTEAFF.

The V and J genes are TRBV7-6 and TRBJ2-3, with D maybe TRBD2 (6 bases). The germline V gene encodes CDR1 SGHVS and CDR2 FNYEAQ. The CDR3 spans 14 residues. V lost 6 bases, J lost 3 bases, and 13 bases lay in between. This CDR3 is CASSRGWGTDTQYF. The CDR3 nucleotides read TGTGCCAGCAGTCGGGGGTGGGGTACAGATACGCAGTATTTT.

The rearrangement links TRBV16 to TRBJ1-4; TRBD1 is a possible D gene (6 bases). The CDR3 loop spans 15 amino acids. Trimming stripped 0 bases from V and 8 bases from J, with 13 bases between. Germline V gene lookup returns CDR1 KGHSY and CDR2 FQNENV. The CDR3 spells CASSQSSQGFEKLFF. CDR3 coding DNA: TGTGCCAGCAGCCAATCGTCACAGGGTTTCGAAAAACTGTTTTTT.

The CDR3 nucleotides are TGTGCTAGTGAACAGAATTCAGACGAGCAGTACTTC. It is translated as CASEQNSDEQYF. The chain is built from TRBV12-5 and TRBJ2-7; D ambiguous. Germline V gene lookup returns CDR1 LGHNT and CDR2 FRNRAP. There are 12 residues in the CDR3. The ends were cut back, 7 bases at V and 5 bases at J, with 12 bases in the middle. Together with reference TRBV12-5 and TRBJ2-7, the CDR3 gives the full variable domain: DARVTQTPRHKVTEMGQEVTMRCQPILGHNTVFWYRQTMMQGLELLAYFRNRAPLDDSGMPKDRFSAEMPDATLATLKIQPSEPRDSAVYFCASEQNSDEQYFGPGTRLTVT.